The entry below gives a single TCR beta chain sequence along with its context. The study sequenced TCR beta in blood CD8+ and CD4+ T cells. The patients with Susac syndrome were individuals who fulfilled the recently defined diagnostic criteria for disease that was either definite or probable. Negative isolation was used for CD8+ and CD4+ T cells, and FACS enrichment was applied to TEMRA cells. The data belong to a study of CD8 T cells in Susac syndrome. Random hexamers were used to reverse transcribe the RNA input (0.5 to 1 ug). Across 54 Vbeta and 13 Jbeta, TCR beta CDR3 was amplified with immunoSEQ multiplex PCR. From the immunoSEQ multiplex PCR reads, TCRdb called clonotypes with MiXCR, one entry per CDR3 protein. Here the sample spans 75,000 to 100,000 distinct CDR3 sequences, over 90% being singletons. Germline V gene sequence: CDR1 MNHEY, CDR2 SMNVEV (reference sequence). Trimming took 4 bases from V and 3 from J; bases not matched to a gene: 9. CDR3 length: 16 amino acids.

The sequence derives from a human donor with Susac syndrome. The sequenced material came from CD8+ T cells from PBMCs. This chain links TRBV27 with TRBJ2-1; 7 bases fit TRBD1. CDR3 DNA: TGTGCCAGCAGTTCCCCTATAAGGGACAGCTACAATGAGCAGTTCTTC. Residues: CASSSPIRDSYNEQFF.